The TCR beta chain under discussion was sequenced for a study of blood T cell repertoires in COVID-19. Background on the study: PBMCs, B-cell-depleted T cells, or T cells were the source of the cDNA or gDNA that made up the material.

Using immunoSEQ multiplex PCR, the repertoire was profiled, and TCRdb retains in-frame clones only, with some absent. The sample has about 480,000 clones, 80% to 90% seen once. CDR3 length: 11 amino acids. Germline assignment: CDR1 LNHDA and CDR2 SQIVND (reference sequence). Trimming left V 8 bases short and J 6 bases short, with 10 bases between. Followed over time, Seattle patients had been enrolled while infection was active. Sequenced material: peripheral blood. This TCR was recovered from a man younger than 30 with COVID-19, enrolled during active disease. The chain has TRBV19 and TRBJ1-2; no definite D call. CDR3 loop: CASQFGHGYTF. Written as DNA, the CDR3 is TGTGCCAGTCAATTTGGGCATGGCTACACCTTC.